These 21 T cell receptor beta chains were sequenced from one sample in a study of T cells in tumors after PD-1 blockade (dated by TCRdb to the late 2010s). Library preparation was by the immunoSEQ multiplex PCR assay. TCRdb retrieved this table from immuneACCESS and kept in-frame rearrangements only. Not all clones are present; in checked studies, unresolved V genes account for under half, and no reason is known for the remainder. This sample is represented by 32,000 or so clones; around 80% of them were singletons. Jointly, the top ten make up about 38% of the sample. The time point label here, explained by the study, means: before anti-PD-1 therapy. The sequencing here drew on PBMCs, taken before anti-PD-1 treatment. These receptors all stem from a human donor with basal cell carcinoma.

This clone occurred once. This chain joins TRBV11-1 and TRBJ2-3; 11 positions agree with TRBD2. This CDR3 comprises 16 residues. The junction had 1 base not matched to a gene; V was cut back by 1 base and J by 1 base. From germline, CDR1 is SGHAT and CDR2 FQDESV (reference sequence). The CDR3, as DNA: TGTGCCAGCAGCTTAGGGGGACTAGCGGGCACAGATACGCAGTATTTT. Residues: CASSLGGLAGTDTQYF. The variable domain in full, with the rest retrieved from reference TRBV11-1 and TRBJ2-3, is EAEVAQSPRYKITEKSQAVAFWCDPISGHATLYWYRQILGQGPELLVQFQDESVVDDSQLPKDRFSAERLKGVDSTLKIQPAELGDSAMYLCASSLGGLAGTDTQYFGPGTRLTVL.

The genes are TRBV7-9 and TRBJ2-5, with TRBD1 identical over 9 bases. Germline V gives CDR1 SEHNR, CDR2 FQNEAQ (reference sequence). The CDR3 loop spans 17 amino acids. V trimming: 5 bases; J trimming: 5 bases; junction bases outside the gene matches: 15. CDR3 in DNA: TGTGCCAGCAGCCGACCAGTGGGAACAGGGGGCGAGGAGACCCAGTACTTC. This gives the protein CASSRPVGTGGEETQYF.

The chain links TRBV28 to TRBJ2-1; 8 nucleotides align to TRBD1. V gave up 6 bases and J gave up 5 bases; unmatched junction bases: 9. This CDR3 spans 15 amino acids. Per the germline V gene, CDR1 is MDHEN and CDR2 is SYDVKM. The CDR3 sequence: CASRPGTGGNNEQFF. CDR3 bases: TGTGCCAGCAGACCGGGGACAGGCGGTAACAATGAGCAGTTCTTC.

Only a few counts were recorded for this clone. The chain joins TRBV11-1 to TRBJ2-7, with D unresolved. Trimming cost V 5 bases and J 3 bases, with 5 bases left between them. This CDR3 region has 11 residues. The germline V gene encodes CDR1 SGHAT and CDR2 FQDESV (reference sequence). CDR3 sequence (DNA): TGTGCCAGCAGCCCTAACTACGAGCAGTACTTC. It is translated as CASSPNYEQYF. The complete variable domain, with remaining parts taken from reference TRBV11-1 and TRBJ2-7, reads EAEVAQSPRYKITEKSQAVAFWCDPISGHATLYWYRQILGQGPELLVQFQDESVVDDSQLPKDRFSAERLKGVDSTLKIQPAELGDSAMYLCASSPNYEQYFGPGTRLTVT.

CDR3 residues: CSVEGKEGLNTEAFF. The CDR3 DNA reads TGCAGCGTTGAAGGGAAGGAGGGGCTGAACACTGAAGCTTTCTTT. The V gene is TRBV29-1, the J gene TRBJ1-1, with D perhaps matching TRBD1 (5 bases). This CDR3 region has 15 residues. The germline V gene has CDR1 SQVTM and CDR2 ANQGSEA. V lost 1 base and J lost 0, with 12 bases in between. Full variable domain (missing parts from reference TRBV29-1 and TRBJ1-1): SAVISQKPSRDICQRGTSLTIQCQVDSQVTMMFWYRQQPGQSLTLIATANQGSEATYESGFVIDKFPISRPNLTFSTLTVSNMSPEDSSIYLCSVEGKEGLNTEAFFGQGTRLTVV.

This CDR3 is CASSHLAGGDYEQYF. DNA of the CDR3: TGTGCCAGCAGCCACCTAGCGGGAGGAGACTACGAGCAGTACTTC. The chain recombines TRBV7-2 with TRBJ2-7; 11 bases are shared with TRBD2. The trim removed 5 bases at V and 3 bases at J, leaving 6 bases unmatched. The germline CDR1 and CDR2 sequences are SGHTA and FQGNSA. This CDR3 spans 15 amino acids.

The CDR3 protein is CASRGQGNQPQHF. The CDR3 DNA is TGTGCCAGCAGGGGACAGGGAAATCAGCCCCAGCATTTT. This chain links TRBV6-5 with TRBJ1-5; 9 positions agree with TRBD1. This CDR3 is built from 13 residues. Germline V gene lookup returns CDR1 MNHEY and CDR2 SVGAGI. The V gene end was trimmed by 6 bases and the J gene end by 4 bases; junction bases not matched to a gene: 1.

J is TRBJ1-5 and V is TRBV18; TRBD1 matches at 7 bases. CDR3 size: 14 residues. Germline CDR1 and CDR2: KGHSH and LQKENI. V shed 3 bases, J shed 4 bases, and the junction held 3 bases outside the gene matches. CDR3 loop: CASSPRQGNQPQHF. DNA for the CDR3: TGTGCCAGCTCACCTAGACAGGGAAATCAGCCCCAGCATTTT.

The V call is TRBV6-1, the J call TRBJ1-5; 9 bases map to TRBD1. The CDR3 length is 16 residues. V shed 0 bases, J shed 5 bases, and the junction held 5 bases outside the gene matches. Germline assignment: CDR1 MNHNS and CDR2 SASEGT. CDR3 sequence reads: CASSEATGGGYQPQHF. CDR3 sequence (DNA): TGTGCCAGCAGTGAAGCGACAGGGGGTGGGTATCAGCCCCAGCATTTT.

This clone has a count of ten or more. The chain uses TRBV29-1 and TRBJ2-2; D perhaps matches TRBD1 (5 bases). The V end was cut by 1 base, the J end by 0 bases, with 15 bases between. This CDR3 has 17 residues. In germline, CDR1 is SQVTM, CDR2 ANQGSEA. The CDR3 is CSVEAQGPIPNTGELFF. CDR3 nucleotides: TGCAGCGTTGAAGCTCAGGGCCCTATACCGAACACCGGGGAGCTGTTTTTT.

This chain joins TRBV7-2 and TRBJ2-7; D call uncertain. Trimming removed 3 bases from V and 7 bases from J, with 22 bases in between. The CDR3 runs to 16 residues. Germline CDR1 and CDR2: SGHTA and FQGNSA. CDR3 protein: CASSFRSGRHRGEQYF. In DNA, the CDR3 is TGTGCCAGCAGCTTTCGGTCCGGCCGTCACCGTGGGGAGCAGTACTTC.

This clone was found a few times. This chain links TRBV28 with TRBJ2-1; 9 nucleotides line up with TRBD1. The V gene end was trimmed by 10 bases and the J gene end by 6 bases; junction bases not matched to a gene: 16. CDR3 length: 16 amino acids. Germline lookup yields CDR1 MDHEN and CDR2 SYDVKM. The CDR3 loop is CATYSPGTGNGNEQFF. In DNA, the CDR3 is TGTGCCACATATTCACCCGGGACAGGGAACGGCAATGAGCAGTTCTTC.

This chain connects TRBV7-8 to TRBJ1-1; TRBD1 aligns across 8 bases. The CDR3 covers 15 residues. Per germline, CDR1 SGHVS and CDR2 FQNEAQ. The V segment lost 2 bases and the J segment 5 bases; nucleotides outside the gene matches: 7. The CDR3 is CASSLLGQGSTEAFF. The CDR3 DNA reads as TGTGCCAGCAGCTTATTAGGACAGGGAAGTACTGAAGCTTTCTTT. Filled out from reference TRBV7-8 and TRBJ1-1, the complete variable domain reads GAGVSQSPRYKVAKRGQDVALRCDPISGHVSLFWYQQALGQGPEFLTYFQNEAQLDKSGLPSDRFFAERPEGSVSTLKIQRTQQEDSAVYLCASSLLGQGSTEAFFGQGTRLTVV.

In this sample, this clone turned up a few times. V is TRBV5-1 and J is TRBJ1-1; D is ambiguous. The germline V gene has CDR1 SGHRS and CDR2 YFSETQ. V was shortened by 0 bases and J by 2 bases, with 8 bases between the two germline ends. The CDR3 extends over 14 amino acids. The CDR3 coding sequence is TGCGCCAGCAGCTTGGGAGGGTATAACACTGAAGCTTTCTTT. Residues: CASSLGGYNTEAFF.

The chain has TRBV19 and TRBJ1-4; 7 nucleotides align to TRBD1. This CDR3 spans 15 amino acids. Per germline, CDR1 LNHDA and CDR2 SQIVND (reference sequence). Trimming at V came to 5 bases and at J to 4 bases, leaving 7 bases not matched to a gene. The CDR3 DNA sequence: TGTGCCAGTAGTTCGATACAGGGGCATAATGAAAAACTGTTTTTT. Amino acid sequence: CASSSIQGHNEKLFF.

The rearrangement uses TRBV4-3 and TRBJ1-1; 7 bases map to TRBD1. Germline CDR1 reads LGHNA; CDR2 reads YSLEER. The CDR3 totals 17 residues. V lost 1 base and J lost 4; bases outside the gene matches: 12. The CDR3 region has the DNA TGCGCCAGCAGCCAAGGTATAATAGGGGGCCAAGGCACTGAAGCTTTCTTT. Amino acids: CASSQGIIGGQGTEAFF.

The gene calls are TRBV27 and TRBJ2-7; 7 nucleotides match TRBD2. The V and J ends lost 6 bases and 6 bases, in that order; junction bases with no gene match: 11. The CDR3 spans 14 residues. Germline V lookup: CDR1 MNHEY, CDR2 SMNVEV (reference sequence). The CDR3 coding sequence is TGTGCCAGCAGCGTTCGTTGGGAGGGGAGCGAGCAGTACTTC. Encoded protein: CASSVRWEGSEQYF.

The CDR3 sequence is CASSGGTKETQYF. The CDR3 DNA reads TGTGCCAGCAGCGGCGGGACTAAAGAGACCCAGTACTTC. V is TRBV9 and J is TRBJ2-5; 7 nucleotides agree with TRBD2. The V and J ends lost 3 bases and 3 bases, in that order; junction bases with no gene match: 2. CDR1 SGDLS and CDR2 YYNGEE come from the germline V gene. The CDR3 consists of 13 residues.

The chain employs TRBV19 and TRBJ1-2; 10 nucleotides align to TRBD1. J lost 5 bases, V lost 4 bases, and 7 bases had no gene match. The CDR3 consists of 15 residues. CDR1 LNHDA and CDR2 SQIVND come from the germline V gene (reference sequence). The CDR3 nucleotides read TGTGCCAGTAGTACGGGGGGACAGGGGATTTATGGCTACACCTTC. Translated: CASSTGGQGIYGYTF. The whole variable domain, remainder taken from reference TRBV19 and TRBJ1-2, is DGGITQSPKYLFRKEGQNVTLSCEQNLNHDAMYWYRQDPGQGLRLIYYSQIVNDFQKGDIAEGYSVSREKKESFPLTVTSAQKNPTAFYLCASSTGGQGIYGYTFGSGTRLTVV.

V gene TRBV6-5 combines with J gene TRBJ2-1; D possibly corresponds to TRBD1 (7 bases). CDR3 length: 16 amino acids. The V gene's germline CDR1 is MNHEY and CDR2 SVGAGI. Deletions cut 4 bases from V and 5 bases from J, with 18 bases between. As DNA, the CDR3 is TGTGCCAGCAGTTCAACGGCGGGGACAGCCAACAATGAGCAGTTCTTC. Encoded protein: CASSSTAGTANNEQFF.

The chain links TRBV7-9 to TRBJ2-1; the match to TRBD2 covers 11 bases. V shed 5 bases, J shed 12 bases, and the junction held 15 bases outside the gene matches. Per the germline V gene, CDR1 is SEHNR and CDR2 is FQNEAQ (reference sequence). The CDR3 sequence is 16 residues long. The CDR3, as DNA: TGTGCCAGCAGCCCGACTAGCGGGGTTCCGGGGGGCGGGCAGTTCTTC. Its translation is CASSPTSGVPGGGQFF.